Below, 24 T cell receptor beta chains from the same sample are listed, as sequenced in a study of cytomegalovirus exposure and HLA in healthy donors. The PCR had 60 Vbeta and 13 Jbeta primers. The method was immunoSEQ multiplex PCR; TCRdb's version includes in-frame clones alone and lacks a portion of them. The repertoire includes roughly 100,000 clones, about a tenth of them detected once, and 5.8% sits in the top ten. Sequenced input: PBMCs. Receptors originate from a man aged 35 to 55 in good health and CMV-seropositive.

This clone showed up just a few times. Other DNA sequences in the sample encode the same CDR3. This chain links TRBV6-5 with TRBJ2-3, with TRBD2 matching over 11 bases. Germline V lookup: CDR1 MNHEY, CDR2 SVGAGI. The CDR3 is made up of 16 amino acids. V lost 4 bases to trimming and J lost 6 bases; unmatched junction nucleotides: 9. CDR3 DNA: TGTGCCAGCAGTTCCTTTCTGACTAGCGGGGCGGATACGCAGTATTTT. It yields the protein CASSSFLTSGADTQYF.

This clone was observed a handful of times. The chain has TRBV11-2 and TRBJ2-7, with TRBD2 identical over 7 bases. Germline V CDR1 and CDR2: SGHAT, FQNNGV. CDR3 length: 14 residues. After removal of 5 bases from V and 4 bases from J, the junction contained 8 bases not matched to a gene. The CDR3 protein is CASSVPGTTYEQYF. The CDR3 nucleotides read TGTGCCAGCAGCGTCCCCGGGACTACATACGAGCAGTACTTC.

This clone was counted only a few times. The genes are TRBV2 and TRBJ1-1; TRBD1 might be the D (6 bases). The V end was cut by 8 bases, the J end by 5 bases, with 15 bases between. The CDR3 runs to 13 residues. Per the germline V gene, CDR1 is SNHLY and CDR2 is FYNNEI. CDR3 amino acids: CASEEGGRTEAFF. The CDR3, as DNA: TGTGCCAGCGAAGAAGGGGGAAGGACTGAAGCTTTCTTT.

The chain joins TRBV25-1 to TRBJ1-2, with 7 bases identical to TRBD1. The ends lost 6 bases at V and 6 bases at J; junction bases unmatched: 13. This CDR3 is 15 amino acids long. Germline CDR1 MGHDK, CDR2 SYGVNS. The CDR3 protein is CASSQGEDYSDGYTF. DNA for the CDR3: TGTGCCAGCAGCCAGGGGGAGGATTATTCTGATGGCTACACCTTC.

In its sample, this clone was seen a few times. The chain uses TRBV6-5 and TRBJ2-7, with 9 positions matching TRBD2. Per germline, CDR1 MNHEY and CDR2 SVGAGI. The CDR3 contains 16 residues. V lost 0 bases, J lost 5 bases, and 8 bases stayed unmatched. The DNA of the CDR3 is TGTGCCAGCAGTTACTCGGGGCGGGAGGGCCCCCACGAGCAGTACTTC. Amino acid sequence: CASSYSGREGPHEQYF.

The CDR3 bases are TGTGCCAGCAGTCGAACCTGGACTAGCCGGGGTGAGCAGTTCTTC. It specifies CASSRTWTSRGEQFF. The chain joins TRBV2 to TRBJ2-1; TRBD2 aligns across 8 bases. CDR3 size: 15 residues. The trim removed 5 bases at V and 9 bases at J, leaving 12 bases unmatched. Germline V CDR1 and CDR2: SNHLY, FYNNEI.

The V call is TRBV5-1, the J call TRBJ1-1, with D uncertain. The CDR3 runs 13 residues. Germline V gives CDR1 SGHRS, CDR2 YFSETQ. Trimming took off 2 bases at V and 0 bases at J, with 5 bases between the two ends. In nucleotides, the CDR3 is TGCGCCAGCAGCTTAACAGTGAACACTGAAGCTTTCTTT. Translated: CASSLTVNTEAFF.

This clone was detected a few times. This chain joins TRBV6-6 and TRBJ1-1; the D is unclear. The CDR3 runs 16 residues. Germline loops: CDR1 MNHNY, CDR2 SVGAGI (reference sequence). Between the trimmed V and J ends, which lost 3 bases and 0 bases, there was a span of 14 bases. In nucleotides, the CDR3 is TGTGCCAGCAGTTATTACGGACTTTACCTGAACACTGAAGCTTTCTTT. It is translated as CASSYYGLYLNTEAFF.

The chain recombines TRBV11-1 with TRBJ2-2, with 9 bases that match TRBD2. The CDR3 loop spans 17 amino acids. CDR1 is SGHAT, CDR2 FQDESV, per germline (reference sequence). After removal of 2 bases from V and 5 bases from J, the junction contained 9 bases not matched to a gene. The CDR3 region is CASSLNMAGGQTGELFF. In DNA, the CDR3 is TGTGCCAGCAGCTTAAATATGGCGGGAGGGCAAACCGGGGAGCTGTTTTTT. The complete variable domain, with remaining parts taken from reference TRBV11-1 and TRBJ2-2, reads EAEVAQSPRYKITEKSQAVAFWCDPISGHATLYWYRQILGQGPELLVQFQDESVVDDSQLPKDRFSAERLKGVDSTLKIQPAELGDSAMYLCASSLNMAGGQTGELFFGEGSRLTVL.

The CDR3 here is CSVDLGQGYNEQFF. In DNA form, the CDR3 reads TGCAGCGTCGATTTAGGACAGGGATACAATGAGCAGTTCTTC. The rearrangement links TRBV29-1 to TRBJ2-1; 8 bases fit TRBD1. The CDR3 covers 14 residues. V lost 6 bases, J lost 4 bases, and 8 bases stayed unmatched. Germline V gene lookup returns CDR1 SQVTM and CDR2 ANQGSEA.

This clone was observed a handful of times. As DNA, the CDR3 is TGTGCCATCAGTGACGGGGGCGAGCAGTACTTC. Translation: CAISDGGEQYF. The rearrangement links TRBV10-3 to TRBJ2-7; possibly TRBD2 for D (6 bases). The germline gives CDR1 ENHRY, CDR2 SYGVKD. The ends were cut back, 3 bases at V and 6 bases at J, with 6 bases in the middle. This CDR3 comprises 11 residues.

This clone was seen only a few times. The chain has TRBV28 and TRBJ2-1, with 7 bases fitting TRBD1. CDR1 and CDR2 from the germline V gene are MDHEN and SYDVKM. The CDR3 extends over 14 amino acids. Trimming took 3 bases from V and 4 from J; bases not matched to a gene: 3. The CDR3 DNA sequence: TGTGCCAGCAGTTTGGCACAGGGGTACAATGAGCAGTTCTTC. Residues: CASSLAQGYNEQFF.

This clone has just a few counts. This chain joins TRBV11-3 and TRBJ2-7; 16 bases line up with TRBD2. Losses at the gene ends were 5 bases for V and 7 bases for J; bases not matched to a gene: 5. The CDR3 extends over 15 amino acids. Germline V lookup: CDR1 SGHNT, CDR2 YENEEA. The CDR3 DNA sequence: TGTGCCAGCAGCGTGGGACTAGCGGGAGGGAAGGAGCAGTACTTC. The encoded protein is CASSVGLAGGKEQYF. The whole variable domain, filled in from reference TRBV11-3 and TRBJ2-7, reads EAGVVQSPRYKIIEKKQPVAFWCNPISGHNTLYWYLQNLGQGPELLIRYENEEAVDDSQLPKDRFSAERLKGVDSTLKIQPAELGDSAVYLCASSVGLAGGKEQYFGPGTRLTVT.

This sequence joins TRBV7-6 and TRBJ2-5, with TRBD2 identical over 14 bases. Germline CDR1 is SGHVS and CDR2 is FNYEAQ. J was trimmed by 5 bases and V by 5 bases; bases with no gene match: 10. This CDR3 is built from 17 residues. The CDR3 spells CASSPGLAGGLGETQYF. The CDR3 DNA sequence: TGTGCCAGCAGCCCAGGACTAGCGGGAGGATTGGGGGAGACCCAGTACTTC.

J is TRBJ2-3 and V is TRBV9, with D hard to call. The germline V and J ends were trimmed by 5 bases and 6 bases, with 22 bases remaining between them. The CDR3 totals 16 residues. Germline CDR1 and CDR2: SGDLS and YYNGEE. For the CDR3, the DNA is TGTGCCAGCAGTCAGACAACAAACTCCCTGCGTGATACGCAGTATTTT. This gives the protein CASSQTTNSLRDTQYF.

V is TRBV4-2 and J is TRBJ2-1; 13 bases are a match to TRBD2. V gave up 3 bases and J gave up 4 bases; unmatched junction bases: 3. The CDR3 totals 16 residues. Germline assignment: CDR1 LGHNA and CDR2 YNFKEQ. The CDR3 DNA reads as TGTGCCAGCAGCCAGGGGACTAGCGGGAAGTACAATGAGCAGTTCTTC. Encoded protein: CASSQGTSGKYNEQFF.

The J gene is TRBJ2-3, the V gene TRBV4-1; D perhaps matches TRBD1 (7 bases). CDR1 and CDR2 (germline): MGHRA, YSYEKL. V lost 3 bases, J lost 5 bases, and 15 bases lay in between. CDR3 length: 15 residues. This CDR3 is CASSQEGAEGDTQYF. Written as DNA, the CDR3 is TGCGCCAGCAGCCAGGAGGGGGCGGAGGGAGATACGCAGTATTTT.

This clone appeared a few times. The gene calls are TRBV7-3 and TRBJ2-1; tentative D call: TRBD2 (5 bases). V was pared by 4 bases and J by 0 bases, with 10 bases between. Germline CDR1 is SGHTA and CDR2 is FQGTGA. The CDR3 sequence is 15 residues long. The CDR3 nucleotides read TGTGCCAGCAGCTCGGACTCGAACTCCTACAATGAGCAGTTCTTC. Its protein is CASSSDSNSYNEQFF.

As for this clone: Other DNA sequences in this sample translate to the same CDR3. V is TRBV6-4 and J is TRBJ2-3, with 10 bases aligning to TRBD2. Germline CDR1 and CDR2: MRHNA and SNTAGT. The trim removed 3 bases at V and 3 bases at J, leaving 6 bases unmatched. The CDR3 spans 16 residues. DNA of the CDR3: TGTGCCAGCAGTGAATCGGGACTAGCGAAAACAGATACGCAGTATTTT. Protein product: CASSESGLAKTDTQYF.

This chain connects TRBV7-2 to TRBJ2-1; D perhaps matches TRBD2 (6 bases). This CDR3 has 14 residues. Germline V gene data show CDR1 as SGHTA and CDR2 as FQGNSA. Trimming cost V 4 bases and J 8 bases, with 15 bases left between them. CDR3 protein: CASSSQAGYDEQFF. The CDR3 DNA is TGTGCCAGCAGCTCCCAGGCGGGGTACGATGAGCAGTTCTTC.

This clone showed up just a few times. The chain uses TRBV21-1 and TRBJ1-2; TRBD1, the table's D call, was not compared with the DNA. TRBV21-1 constitutes a pseudogene. The CDR3 contains 19 residues. The CDR3 here is CASSKTCRTGETVLFGYTF. CDR3 DNA sequence: TGTGCCAGCAGCAAAACTTGCAGGACAGGGGAGACGGTTCTATTTGGCTACACCTTC.

This clone was observed a few times. The chain couples TRBV27 to TRBJ1-5, with TRBD1 identical over 7 bases. The junction had 8 bases not matched to a gene; V was cut back by 10 bases and J by 8 bases. Germline V CDR1 and CDR2: MNHEY, SMNVEV (reference sequence). This CDR3 is built from 12 residues. The CDR3 sequence is CATRTGSEPQHF. CDR3 bases: TGTGCCACCAGGACAGGCTCGGAGCCCCAGCATTTT.

This clone has at least ten counts. V gene TRBV27 combines with J gene TRBJ1-2, with D possibly matching TRBD1 (5 bases). CDR3 length equals 15 residues. Trimming shortened V by 4 bases and J by 4 bases, and 16 bases separated the two germline ends. Germline V lookup: CDR1 MNHEY, CDR2 SMNVEV (reference sequence). CDR3 DNA: TGTGCCAGCAGTTCGCGGGGTGAGGGGAGCTATGGCTACACCTTC. It encodes CASSSRGEGSYGYTF.

This clone was counted a few times. This chain uses TRBV5-4 with TRBJ2-3; TRBD2 matches at 13 bases. This CDR3 spans 16 amino acids. Germline-derived CDR1 and CDR2 are SGHNT and YYREEE (reference sequence). V lost 4 bases, J lost 3 bases, and 5 bases stayed unmatched. The chain's CDR3 is CASSGWTSGRTDTQYF. CDR3 nucleotide sequence: TGTGCCAGCAGCGGCTGGACTAGCGGGAGAACAGATACGCAGTATTTT.